Shown below are 21 T cell receptor beta chains from a single sample sequenced in a study of regulatory and conventional T cells in RAG deficiency. The repertoire was sequenced with immunoSEQ multiplex PCR; TCRdb's copy has only in-frame clones and lacks some. This sample carries under 20,000 clones, roughly 90% of them seen once, and the ten largest clones take 1.4% to 1.5%. The sorted regulatory T cells were CD4+, CD25-high and CD127-low, with genomic DNA sequenced. The same sample was also studied in work on regulatory T cells. According to that study: The PCR used 52 TRBV and 13 TRBJ primers.

What was sequenced was Tregs sorted from blood. These receptor sequences come from a human donor in good health.

The rearrangement joins TRBV5-1 to TRBJ2-7; D gene uncertain. The germline CDR1 and CDR2 sequences are SGHRS and YFSETQ. This CDR3 is built from 16 residues. Trimming removed 5 bases from V and 0 bases from J, with 18 bases in between. In DNA, the CDR3 is TGCGCCAGCAGTCGAGTTTTAGGTGTTAGCTCCTACGAGCAGTACTTC. Residues: CASSRVLGVSSYEQYF. Looking up the rest from reference TRBV5-1 and TRBJ2-7 gives the full variable domain: KAGVTQTPRYLIKTRGQQVTLSCSPISGHRSVSWYQQTPGQGLQFLFEYFSETQRNKGNFPGRFSGRQFSNSRSEMNVSTLELGDSALYLCASSRVLGVSSYEQYFGPGTRLTVT.

As to this clone: A junction end diverges from the germline sequence, so it may reflect a read error. The chain recombines TRBV28 with TRBJ2-1; D tentatively fits TRBD1 or TRBD2 (5 bases each). The CDR3 contains 11 residues. Germline CDR1 reads MDHEN; CDR2 reads SYDVKM. The CDR3 nucleotides are TGTGCCAGCAGTCCCCGTGGGGGTATGATCTTC. Residues: CASSPRGGMIF.

This chain connects TRBV6-1 to TRBJ2-7; D perhaps matches TRBD1 (5 bases). Between the trimmed V and J ends, which lost 6 bases and 2 bases, there was a span of 17 bases. Germline V gene sequence: CDR1 MNHNS, CDR2 SASEGT. This CDR3 is built from 15 residues. The CDR3 DNA sequence: TGTGCCAGCAGCCGATTTACCCAGGGAACCTACGAGCAGTACTTC. This sequence encodes CASSRFTQGTYEQYF.

The chain uses TRBV5-4 and TRBJ2-5, with a tentative D call TRBD1 (5 bases). The CDR3 consists of 15 residues. The germline gives CDR1 SGHNT, CDR2 YYREEE (reference sequence). V was pared by 3 bases and J by 1 base, with 13 bases between. The CDR3: CASSYPDRFQETQYF. The CDR3 DNA follows: TGTGCCAGCAGCTACCCCGACAGATTCCAAGAGACCCAGTACTTC.

The chain links TRBV6-1 to TRBJ1-1, with D unclear. V lost 1 base and J lost 3, with 9 bases in between. This CDR3 contains 14 residues. CDR1 MNHNS and CDR2 SASEGT come from the germline V gene. CDR3 loop: CASSEDIWYTEAFF. CDR3 sequence (DNA): TGTGCCAGCAGTGAAGATATTTGGTACACTGAAGCTTTCTTT.

This clone showed up just once. The V gene is TRBV15, the J gene TRBJ2-5, with unresolved D. The V end lost 2 bases, the J end lost 2 bases, and 0 bases lay between the germline ends. Per the germline V gene, CDR1 is LNHNV and CDR2 is YYDKDF (reference sequence). This CDR3 has 11 residues. CDR3 sequence (DNA): TGTGCCACCAGCAGACAAGAGACCCAGTACTTC. Amino acids: CATSRQETQYF.

The rearrangement joins TRBV27 to TRBJ2-1, with 8 positions matching TRBD2. Trimming took 5 bases from V and 5 from J; bases not matched to a gene: 8. The CDR3 is 15 residues long. Germline assignment: CDR1 MNHEY and CDR2 SMNVEV (reference sequence). The CDR3 DNA reads TGTGCCAGCAGTCCCGCCGGGACTAGAAACAATGAGCAGTTCTTC. This gives the protein CASSPAGTRNNEQFF.

The chain recombines TRBV5-1 with TRBJ2-1, with 15 bases identical to TRBD2. The CDR3 consists of 16 residues. Trimming at V came to 0 bases and at J to 8 bases, leaving 3 bases not matched to a gene. Germline values: CDR1 SGHRS, CDR2 YFSETQ. CDR3 protein: CASSLGTSGRGHEQFF. The CDR3 DNA reads as TGCGCCAGCAGCTTGGGGACTAGCGGGAGGGGGCATGAGCAGTTCTTC.

The chain combines TRBV5-1 with TRBJ1-1, with 9 nucleotides matching TRBD1. J gave up 2 bases and V 4 bases, and 9 bases lay outside the gene matches. This CDR3 is built from 16 residues. Per germline, CDR1 SGHRS and CDR2 YFSETQ. The DNA of the CDR3 is TGCGCCAGCAGCCGGGACAGGGTCGGAGGTAACACTGAAGCTTTCTTT. This sequence encodes CASSRDRVGGNTEAFF. Variable domain in full (rest from reference TRBV5-1 and TRBJ1-1): KAGVTQTPRYLIKTRGQQVTLSCSPISGHRSVSWYQQTPGQGLQFLFEYFSETQRNKGNFPGRFSGRQFSNSRSEMNVSTLELGDSALYLCASSRDRVGGNTEAFFGQGTRLTVV.

This clone was detected once. The V and J genes are TRBV11-2 and TRBJ2-3; D remains ambiguous. V lost 0 bases, J lost 0 bases, and 4 bases lay in between. Germline lookup yields CDR1 SGHAT and CDR2 FQNNGV. This CDR3 spans 14 amino acids. Here the CDR3 DNA reads TGTGCCAGCAGCTTAGATGCTAGCACAGATACGCAGTATTTT. Its translation is CASSLDASTDTQYF.

The chain combines TRBV27 with TRBJ2-5, with 11 bases that match TRBD2. V shed 6 bases, J shed 5 bases, and the junction held 5 bases outside the gene matches. Germline-derived CDR1 and CDR2 are MNHEY and SMNVEV (reference sequence). CDR3 length equals 14 residues. The CDR3 nucleotides are TGTGCCAGCAGACTAGCGGGAGTCGGTGAGACCCAGTACTTC. Amino acids: CASRLAGVGETQYF.

This clone occurred once. V is TRBV27 and J is TRBJ2-7; perhaps TRBD2 as D (6 bases). In germline, CDR1 is MNHEY, CDR2 SMNVEV (reference sequence). V lost 6 bases and J 9 bases, leaving 15 bases between the germline ends. The CDR3 length is 12 residues. The CDR3 is CASREAGGAQYF. The CDR3 DNA reads TGTGCCAGCAGGGAAGCGGGCGGAGCGCAGTACTTC.

This sequence joins TRBV6-1 and TRBJ2-6, with D tentatively TRBD1 (6 bases). The germline V and J ends were trimmed by 6 bases and 0 bases, with 9 bases remaining between them. Germline-derived CDR1 and CDR2 are MNHNS and SASEGT. The CDR3 contains 15 residues. This chain's CDR3 is CASRTGGSGANVLTF. Written as DNA, the CDR3 is TGTGCCAGCAGGACAGGCGGCTCTGGGGCCAACGTCCTGACTTTC.

V gene TRBV4-1 combines with J gene TRBJ1-2; D not certain. V dropped 0 bases and J dropped 2 bases, with 16 bases sitting between them. This CDR3 has 17 residues. Per germline, CDR1 MGHRA and CDR2 YSYEKL. CDR3 bases: TGCGCCAGCAGCCAAGATTTCGTGGGCCGAGGAAACTATGGCTACACCTTC. Its translation: CASSQDFVGRGNYGYTF.

J is TRBJ2-2 and V is TRBV7-2; TRBD1 might be the D (6 bases). Germline V lookup: CDR1 SGHTA, CDR2 FQGNSA. V shed 5 bases and J shed 2 bases, with 12 bases lying between them. The CDR3 covers 15 residues. CDR3 amino acids: CASSPRTVNTGELFF. The CDR3 bases are TGTGCCAGCAGCCCCAGGACAGTAAACACCGGGGAGCTGTTTTTT.

The rearrangement uses TRBV2 and TRBJ1-2, with 7 bases fitting TRBD1. Germline V gene lookup returns CDR1 SNHLY and CDR2 FYNNEI. V shed 3 bases, J shed 4 bases, and the junction held 11 bases outside the gene matches. The CDR3 loop spans 16 amino acids. The CDR3 DNA follows: TGTGCCAGCAGTGATACCCGACAGGGTTACGGCTATGGCTACACCTTC. Its protein product is CASSDTRQGYGYGYTF.

This chain joins TRBV11-3 and TRBJ2-3, with D hard to call. Trimming stripped 5 bases from V and 0 bases from J, with 9 bases between. The CDR3 is 14 residues long. Germline CDR1 and CDR2: SGHNT and YENEEA. The CDR3 DNA is TGTGCCAGCAGCCTGGGTCCAAGCACAGATACGCAGTATTTT. It encodes CASSLGPSTDTQYF.

V gene TRBV10-3 combines with J gene TRBJ1-5, with no clear D. V was pared by 4 bases and J by 2 bases, with 12 bases between. Germline V lookup: CDR1 ENHRY, CDR2 SYGVKD. The CDR3 runs to 15 residues. The CDR3 coding sequence is TGTGCCATCAGTGTGTCAGGTCAAGGCAATCAGCCCCAGCATTTT. Protein product: CAISVSGQGNQPQHF.

This clone was found a few times. This chain uses TRBV30 with TRBJ2-7, with 9 bases matching TRBD2. V was clipped by 3 bases and J by 6 bases; unmatched bases: 6. CDR3 size: 13 residues. Per the germline V gene, CDR1 is GTSNPN and CDR2 is SVGIG (reference sequence). CDR3 protein: CAWRWAGGREQYF. CDR3 bases: TGTGCCTGGAGATGGGCGGGGGGGCGCGAGCAGTACTTC.

The chain couples TRBV5-3 to TRBJ1-6; D not certain. TRBV5-3 is classed as an ORF, of uncertain function. Trimming cost V 8 bases and J 0 bases, with 12 bases left between them. The CDR3 covers 15 residues. CDR3 sequence (DNA): TGTGCCAGCAGCACTGGGAGCTCCTATAATTCACCCCTCCACTTT. Protein sequence: CASSTGSSYNSPLHF.

The CDR3 DNA reads TGTGCCAGAAGCTTGGAGGGACAGTTCCCTTACGAGCAGTACTTC. Translation: CARSLEGQFPYEQYF. The rearrangement uses TRBV5-3 and TRBJ2-7; 7 bases agree with TRBD1. TRBV5-3 carries the ORF label, with uncertain function. The CDR3 extends over 15 amino acids. Trimming at V came to 0 bases and at J to 4 bases, leaving 7 bases not matched to a gene.